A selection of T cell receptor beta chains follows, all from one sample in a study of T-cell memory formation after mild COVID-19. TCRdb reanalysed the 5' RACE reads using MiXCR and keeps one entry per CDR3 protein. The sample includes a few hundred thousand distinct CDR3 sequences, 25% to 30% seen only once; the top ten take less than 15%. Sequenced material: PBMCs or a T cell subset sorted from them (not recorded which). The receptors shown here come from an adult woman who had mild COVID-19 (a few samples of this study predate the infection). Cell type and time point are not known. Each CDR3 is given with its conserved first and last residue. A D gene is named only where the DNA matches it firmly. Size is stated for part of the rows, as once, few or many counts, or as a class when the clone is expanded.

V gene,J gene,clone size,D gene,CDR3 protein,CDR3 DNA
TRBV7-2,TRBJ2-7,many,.,CASSLDWGSYEQYF,TGTGCCAGCAGCTTAGATTGGGGGTCGTACGAGCAGTACTTC
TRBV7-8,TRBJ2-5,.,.,CASSSRRGAALGETQYF,TGTGCCAGCAGCTCTAGGAGGGGAGCCGCCCTCGGGGAGACCCAGTACTTC
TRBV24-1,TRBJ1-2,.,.,CATSGPGFGGYTF,TGTGCCACCAGTGGTCCAGGGTTCGGAGGCTACACCTTC
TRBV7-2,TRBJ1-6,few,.,CASSLKGQASPLHF,TGTGCCAGCAGCTTAAAGGGGCAGGCGTCACCCCTCCACTTT
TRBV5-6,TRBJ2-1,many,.,CASSLTGTYNEQFF,TGTGCCAGCAGCTTGACAGGGACATACAATGAGCAGTTCTTC
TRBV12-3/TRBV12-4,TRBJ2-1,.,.,CASSSRPGEGKNEQFF,TGTGCCAGCAGTTCCAGACCCGGTGAGGGGAAAAATGAGCAGTTCTTC
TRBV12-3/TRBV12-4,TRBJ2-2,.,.,CASSTRDPGTGELFF,TGTGCCAGCAGTACCCGGGACCCGGGGACCGGGGAGCTGTTTTTT
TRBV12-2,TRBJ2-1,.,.,CASEGVANTYNEQFF,TGTGCAAGCGAAGGGGTGGCCAACACCTACAATGAGCAGTTCTTC
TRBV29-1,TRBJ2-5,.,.,CSGTARRGRETQYF,TGCAGCGGTACTGCGAGGCGGGGGCGGGAGACCCAGTACTTC
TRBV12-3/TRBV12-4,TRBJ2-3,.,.,CASSLGGFDTQYF,TGTGCCAGCAGCCTTGGTGGGTTCGATACGCAGTATTTT
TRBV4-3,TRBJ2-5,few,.,CASSRVIRDGRSQYF,TGCGCCAGCAGCCGTGTTATCCGGGACGGAAGGTCCCAGTACTTC
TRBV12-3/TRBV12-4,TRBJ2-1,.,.,CASSLVGLDEQFF,TGTGCCAGCAGTTTAGTAGGGCTGGATGAGCAGTTCTTC
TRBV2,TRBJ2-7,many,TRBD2,CANQPGRGATYEQYF,TGTGCCAACCAACCGGGGCGGGGGGCGACATACGAGCAGTACTTC
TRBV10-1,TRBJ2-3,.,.,CASSESGAGYTDTQYF,TGCGCCAGCAGTGAGTCGGGCGCGGGCTACACAGATACGCAGTATTTT
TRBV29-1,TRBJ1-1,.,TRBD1,CSGRDRGTVNTEAFF,TGCAGCGGCCGTGACCGAGGGACAGTGAACACTGAAGCTTTCTTT
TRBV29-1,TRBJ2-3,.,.,CSVAPNTQYF,TGCAGCGTTGCCCCCAATACGCAGTATTTT
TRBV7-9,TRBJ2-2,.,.,CASKRDTMNTGELFF,TGTGCCAGCAAAAGGGACACAATGAACACCGGGGAGCTGTTTTTT
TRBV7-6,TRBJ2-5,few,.,CASSSRDFQETQYF,TGTGCCAGCAGCTCTCGGGACTTCCAAGAGACCCAGTACTTC
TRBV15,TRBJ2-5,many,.,CATSQARTQETQYF,TGTGCCACCAGCCAGGCCCGGACTCAAGAGACCCAGTACTTC
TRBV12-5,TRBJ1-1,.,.,CASGSADTEAFF,TGTGCTAGTGGTTCGGCCGACACTGAAGCTTTCTTT
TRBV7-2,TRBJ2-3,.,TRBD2,CASSSTLAGADTQYF,TGTGCCAGCAGCTCCACACTAGCGGGAGCAGATACGCAGTATTTT
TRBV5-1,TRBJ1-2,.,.,CASSPDGGLYGYTF,TGCGCCAGCAGCCCGGACGGGGGACTATATGGCTACACCTTC
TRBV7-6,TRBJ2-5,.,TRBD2,CASSSPSSLAGGQLGTQYF,TGTGCCAGCAGCTCCCCCTCCAGTCTAGCGGGGGGGCAACTAGGCACCCAGTACTTC
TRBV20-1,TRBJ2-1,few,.,CSAKALSSYNEQFF,TGCAGTGCCAAAGCTCTCAGCTCCTACAATGAGCAGTTCTTC
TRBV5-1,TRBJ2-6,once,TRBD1,CASSSGTGPSGANVLTF,TGCGCCAGCAGCTCGGGGACAGGGCCTTCGGGGGCCAACGTCCTGACTTTC
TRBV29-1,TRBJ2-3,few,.,CSVDLRQSTDTQYF,TGCAGCGTTGATTTGAGACAGAGCACAGATACGCAGTATTTT